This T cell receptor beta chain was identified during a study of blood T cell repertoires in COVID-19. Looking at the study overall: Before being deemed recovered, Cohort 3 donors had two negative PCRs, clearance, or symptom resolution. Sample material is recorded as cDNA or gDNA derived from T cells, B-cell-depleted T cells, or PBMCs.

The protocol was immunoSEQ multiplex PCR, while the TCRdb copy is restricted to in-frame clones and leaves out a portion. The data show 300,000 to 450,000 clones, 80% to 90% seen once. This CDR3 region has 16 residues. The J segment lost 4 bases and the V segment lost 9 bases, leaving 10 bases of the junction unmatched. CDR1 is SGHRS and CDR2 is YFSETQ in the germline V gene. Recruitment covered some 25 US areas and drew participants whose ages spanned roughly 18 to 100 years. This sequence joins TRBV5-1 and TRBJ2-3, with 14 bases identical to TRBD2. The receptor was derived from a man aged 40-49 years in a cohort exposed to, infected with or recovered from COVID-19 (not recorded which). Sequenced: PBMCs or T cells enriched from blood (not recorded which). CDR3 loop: CATRKGLAGDSDTQYF. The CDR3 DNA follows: TGCGCCACCCGAAAGGGACTAGCGGGAGATTCAGATACGCAGTATTTT. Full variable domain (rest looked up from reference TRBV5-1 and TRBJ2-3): KAGVTQTPRYLIKTRGQQVTLSCSPISGHRSVSWYQQTPGQGLQFLFEYFSETQRNKGNFPGRFSGRQFSNSRSEMNVSTLELGDSALYLCATRKGLAGDSDTQYFGPGTRLTVL.